These 16 T cell receptor beta chains originate from one sample sequenced in a study of T cell responses to AZD1222 COVID-19 vaccine. The data were produced by immunoSEQ multiplex PCR, yet TCRdb's version contains in-frame clones alone and is incomplete. The repertoire holds approximately 130,000 clones, with approximately 91% as singletons. Here the sequenced sample was peripheral blood, taken 28 days after the second AZD1222 dose. These TCRs come from an adult who received the AZD1222 COVID-19 vaccine.

The V call is TRBV10-3, the J call TRBJ1-1, with TRBD1 as a possible D gene (5 bases). The CDR3 consists of 15 residues. The V end lost 0 bases, the J end lost 5 bases, and 13 bases lay between the germline ends. Germline CDR1 ENHRY, CDR2 SYGVKD. The CDR3 sequence: CAISESQPGKTEAFF. For the CDR3, the DNA is TGTGCCATCAGTGAGTCGCAGCCAGGGAAGACTGAAGCTTTCTTT.

This chain uses TRBV6-5 with TRBJ1-5; perhaps TRBD1 as D (5 bases). Trimming took off 6 bases at V and 7 bases at J, with 19 bases between the two ends. Germline V gives CDR1 MNHEY, CDR2 SVGAGI. This CDR3 has 15 residues. DNA for the CDR3: TGTGCCAGCAGAGTGGGGGGGATGGGAAGCCAGCCCCAGCATTTT. Translated: CASRVGGMGSQPQHF.

The CDR3 DNA is TGTGCCAGCAGCACGACAGGGGGGAACGAGCAGTACTTC. As protein: CASSTTGGNEQYF. This sequence joins TRBV7-2 and TRBJ2-7; 9 bases line up with TRBD1. Germline CDR1 is SGHTA and CDR2 is FQGNSA. The CDR3 runs to 13 residues. V dropped 5 bases and J dropped 5; count of bases not matched to a gene: 4.

The chain is built from TRBV4-1 and TRBJ2-1; D ambiguous. This CDR3 has 17 amino acids. CDR1 and CDR2 (germline): MGHRA, YSYEKL. V shed 0 bases and J shed 8 bases, with 20 bases lying between them. CDR3 protein: CASSQDLGFPRWDEQFF. The DNA of the CDR3 is TGCGCCAGCAGCCAAGATCTCGGCTTTCCGAGGTGGGATGAGCAGTTCTTC.

This chain links TRBV6-2 or TRBV6-3 with TRBJ2-6; D gene ambiguous. V lost 6 bases, J lost 1 base, and 7 bases lay in between. Germline-derived CDR1 and CDR2 are MNHEY and SVGEGT. This CDR3 comprises 14 residues. CDR3 sequence reads: CASSLTSGANVLTF. DNA of the CDR3: TGTGCCAGCAGCCTGACATCTGGGGCCAACGTCCTGACTTTC.

The J gene is TRBJ1-3, the V gene TRBV7-2, with TRBD1 as a possible D gene (5 bases). The CDR3 sequence is 14 residues long. V was pared by 5 bases and J by 7 bases, with 15 bases between. Per the germline V gene, CDR1 is SGHTA and CDR2 is FQGNSA. The CDR3 bases are TGTGCCAGCAGCCCCCCAGGATCAGGGAACACCATATATTTT. This translates into CASSPPGSGNTIYF.

This clone was observed a few times. The chain recombines TRBV3-1 (or the pseudogene TRBV3-2) with TRBJ1-1; D possibly corresponds to TRBD1 (5 bases). V was trimmed by 5 bases and J by 1 base, leaving 14 bases between them. The CDR3 length is 15 residues. Germline assignment: CDR1 LGHDT and CDR2 YNNKEL (reference sequence). CDR3 region: CASSMGERRNTEAFF. The DNA of the CDR3 is TGTGCCAGCAGCATGGGGGAAAGGAGGAACACTGAAGCTTTCTTT.

This chain uses TRBV15 with TRBJ1-1, with D possibly being TRBD1 (6 bases). V shed 4 bases and J shed 6 bases, with 12 bases lying between them. The CDR3 is 13 amino acids. The V gene's germline CDR1 is LNHNV and CDR2 YYDKDF (reference sequence). As DNA, the CDR3 is TGTGCCACCAGCACTGGGTCAGGGGCTGAAGCTTTCTTT. Translation: CATSTGSGAEAFF. Using reference TRBV15 and TRBJ1-1 for the parts outside the CDR3, the full variable domain is DAMVIQNPRYQVTQFGKPVTLSCSQTLNHNVMYWYQQKSSQAPKLLFHYYDKDFNNEADTPDNFQSRRPNTSFCFLDIRSPGLGDTAMYLCATSTGSGAEAFFGQGTRLTVV.

The genes are TRBV6-5 and TRBJ2-7; possible D gene TRBD1, 5 bases. The V and J ends lost 0 bases and 5 bases respectively, with 11 bases between them. From germline, CDR1 is MNHEY and CDR2 SVGAGI. The CDR3 extends over 14 amino acids. The chain's CDR3 is CASSYSIEGDEQYF. The CDR3 region has the DNA TGTGCCAGCAGTTACTCGATAGAAGGGGACGAGCAGTACTTC.

The CDR3 coding sequence is TGCGCCAGCAGCTTGGACTCAGATACGCAGTATTTT. Residues: CASSLDSDTQYF. The chain employs TRBV5-1 and TRBJ2-3, with D unclear. The germline gives CDR1 SGHRS, CDR2 YFSETQ. V lost 0 bases to trimming and J lost 4 bases, with 3 bases between them. The CDR3 contains 12 residues.

The rearrangement links TRBV27 to TRBJ2-7; possibly TRBD1 for D (6 bases). CDR1 is MNHEY and CDR2 is SMNVEV in the germline V gene (reference sequence). CDR3 length: 13 residues. V lost 4 bases and J 2 bases, leaving 9 bases between the germline ends. The CDR3 protein is CASSYRDTYEQYF. In DNA, the CDR3 is TGTGCCAGCAGTTATCGGGACACCTACGAGCAGTACTTC.

Only one count was recorded for this clone. V usage is TRBV12-5 and J usage is TRBJ2-3; 9 positions match TRBD2. Germline V gene data show CDR1 as LGHNT and CDR2 as FRNRAP. After removal of 4 bases from V and 2 bases from J, the junction contained 7 bases not matched to a gene. The CDR3 is 16 residues long. In DNA, the CDR3 is TGTGCTAGTGGTTCCGGGACTAGCACAGCCACAGATACGCAGTATTTT. Translation gives CASGSGTSTATDTQYF.

This clone was seen a few times. The chain carries TRBV15 and TRBJ2-6; a possible D gene is TRBD2 (7 bases). Germline V lookup: CDR1 LNHNV, CDR2 YYDKDF (reference sequence). V lost 5 bases, J lost 4 bases, and 12 bases lay in between. CDR3 length equals 15 residues. CDR3 nucleotide sequence: TGTGCCACCAGCGGGGGGGCGGCGGGGGCCAACGTCCTGACTTTC. Residues: CATSGGAAGANVLTF.

The V gene is TRBV19, the J gene TRBJ1-2; D gene uncertain. With 5 bases removed from V and 2 bases from J, the gap between germline ends came to 12 bases. This CDR3 is 14 amino acids long. Germline CDR1 is LNHDA and CDR2 is SQIVND (reference sequence). CDR3 sequence: CASSLIRGNYGYTF. In DNA form, the CDR3 reads TGTGCCAGTAGTCTGATTCGTGGGAACTATGGCTACACCTTC.

The CDR3 loop reads CASSLNGPRTEAFF. The CDR3 DNA reads as TGCGCCAGCAGCTTGAACGGGCCACGCACTGAAGCTTTCTTT. This chain connects TRBV5-1 to TRBJ1-1; D is unclear. The germline V and J ends were trimmed by 1 base and 4 bases, with 11 bases remaining between them. The CDR3 consists of 14 residues. In germline, CDR1 is SGHRS, CDR2 YFSETQ.

V gene TRBV7-9 combines with J gene TRBJ1-2, with 9 bases identical to TRBD1. CDR1 and CDR2 (germline): SEHNR, FQNEAQ (reference sequence). This CDR3 region has 16 residues. J gave up 2 bases and V 5 bases, and 9 bases lay outside the gene matches. The CDR3 DNA sequence: TGTGCCAGCAGCCCCGGGACAGGGCTAACCAACTATGGCTACACCTTC. Translated: CASSPGTGLTNYGYTF. The whole variable domain, filled in from reference TRBV7-9 and TRBJ1-2, reads DTGVSQNPRHKITKRGQNVTFRCDPISEHNRLYWYRQTLGQGPEFLTYFQNEAQLEKSRLLSDRFSAERPKGSFSTLEIQRTEQGDSAMYLCASSPGTGLTNYGYTFGSGTRLTVV.